This TCR beta chain was identified during a study of T cell responses to AZD1222 COVID-19 vaccine. Study-wide results and limits: Spike-spanning, vaccine-associated CD4 TCRs were dominant at 160-218 and 743-854. Females outnumbered males among donors, who were mostly white British; clonal diversity was possibly underestimated.

Sequenced by immunoSEQ multiplex PCR; TCRdb stores in-frame clones only, minus some. The sample consists of roughly 100,000 clones, around 89% of them appearing once. This CDR3 contains 12 residues. V was trimmed by 3 bases and J by 7 bases, leaving 9 bases between them. This clone was recorded only once. What it binds is not known. The receptor's source is an adult in good health. Sequencing used peripheral blood, obtained on day 0 of AZD1222 vaccination. V and J are TRBV12-3 or TRBV12-4 and TRBJ2-5; D unresolved. The CDR3 region is CASSFPLRTQYF. CDR3 nucleotide sequence: TGTGCCAGCAGTTTCCCCTTGAGGACCCAGTACTTC.